Listed below are T cell receptor beta chains from one sample, sequenced in a study of early T cells in non-severe SARS-CoV-2 infection. TCRdb reprocessed the 5' RACE reads with MiXCR, giving one entry per CDR3 protein. Altogether 32,000 or so distinct CDR3 sequences are present, approximately 9.2% being singletons, with the ten largest covering over 10%. The sample was whole blood. These receptors were taken from an adult who was a healthcare worker with PCR-confirmed SARS-CoV-2 infection or an uninfected control (not recorded which). CDR3s include the opening cysteine and the closing phenylalanine or tryptophan. D genes are given only for firm matches. Clone size is stated in some rows and not others, as once, few, many or a class when expanded.

TRBV11-3	TRBJ2-2	.	many	CASSRRDNTGELFF	TGTGCCAGCAGTAGACGGGACAACACCGGGGAGCTGTTTTTT
TRBV7-6	TRBJ2-3	TRBD1	many	CASSLDRVGSDTQYF	TGTGCCAGCAGCCTCGACAGGGTAGGGTCAGATACGCAGTATTTT
TRBV11-2	TRBJ1-3	.	.	CASSLGIGDSGNTIYF	TGTGCCAGCAGCTTAGGTATCGGAGACTCTGGAAACACCATATATTTT
TRBV10-3	TRBJ2-1	.	.	CAISESKGVDEQFF	TGTGCCATCAGTGAGTCAAAGGGGGTGGATGAGCAGTTCTTC
TRBV3-2	TRBJ2-5	.	many	CASSQRPIKSRAPYQETQYF	TGTGCCAGCAGCCAAAGACCGATCAAGTCCAGGGCGCCGTACCAAGAGACCCAGTACTTC
TRBV19	TRBJ2-3	.	many	CASSTRDGPTDTQYF	TGTGCCAGTAGTACTAGGGACGGACCCACAGATACGCAGTATTTT
TRBV14	TRBJ1-6	.	few	CASSHPGGRDLHF	TGTGCCAGCAGCCACCCCGGCGGACGCGACCTCCACTTT
TRBV7-9	TRBJ2-3	.	few	CASSPLRPLDTQYF	TGTGCCAGCAGCCCCCTACGCCCCTTAGATACGCAGTATTTT
TRBV7-2	TRBJ2-2	.	many	CASSLDYSSSYTGELFF	TGTGCCAGCAGCTTAGATTACAGTAGTTCCTACACCGGGGAGCTGTTTTTT
TRBV4-3	TRBJ2-3	TRBD1	many	CASSQARTGGSTDTQYF	TGCGCCAGCAGCCAAGCCCGGACAGGGGGGAGCACAGATACGCAGTATTTT
TRBV4-3	TRBJ2-5	.	many	CASSQGAIGPETQYF	TGCGCCAGCAGCCAAGGTGCGATTGGGCCAGAGACCCAGTACTTC
TRBV29-1	TRBJ2-3	TRBD1	many	CSVDRGADTQYF	TGCAGCGTAGACAGGGGGGCGGATACGCAGTATTTT
TRBV20-1	TRBJ2-7	TRBD2	many	CSAMGLAYEQYF	TGCAGTGCTATGGGACTAGCCTACGAGCAGTACTTC
TRBV9	TRBJ1-5	.	many	CASSVGGGNQPQHF	TGTGCCAGCAGCGTAGGCGGGGGCAATCAGCCCCAGCATTTT
TRBV25-1	TRBJ1-1	.	many	CASSERGFNTEAFF	TGTGCCAGCAGTGAGAGGGGATTTAACACTGAAGCTTTCTTT
TRBV7-6	TRBJ2-1	TRBD2	many	CASSLVAGGPGEQFF	TGTGCCAGCAGCTTAGTTGCGGGGGGGCCCGGGGAGCAGTTCTTC
TRBV6-5	TRBJ1-1	.	.	CAAGTGPEGNTEAFF	TGTGCCGCGGGAACCGGGCCGGAGGGTAACACTGAAGCTTTCTTT
TRBV7-6	TRBJ2-5	.	many	CASSSQAGGETQYF	TGTGCCAGCAGCTCCCAGGCCGGGGGAGAGACCCAGTACTTC
TRBV6-5	TRBJ1-5	.	many	CASSYSQGSNQPQHF	TGTGCCAGCAGTTACTCACAGGGTTCAAATCAGCCCCAGCATTTT
TRBV18	TRBJ1-4	.	many	CASSPPTGLVGKKLFF	TGTGCCAGCTCACCACCCACCGGACTCGTCGGCAAAAAACTGTTTTTT
TRBV30	TRBJ2-4	.	.	CAWSVRLNIQYF	TGTGCCTGGAGTGTACGATTGAACATTCAGTACTTC
TRBV20-1	TRBJ2-1	.	many	CSAKYPDLNSYNEQFF	TGCAGTGCTAAATACCCGGACTTAAACTCCTACAATGAGCAGTTCTTC
TRBV6-2/TRBV6-3	TRBJ1-2	TRBD1	few	CASRPLVVPGQGVPGYTF	TGTGCCAGCCGCCCACTCGTGGTCCCGGGACAGGGGGTCCCTGGCTACACCTTC
TRBV29-1	TRBJ1-3	.	.	CSVESSQKLSGNTIYF	TGCAGCGTTGAAAGCAGCCAAAAACTCTCTGGAAACACCATATATTTT
TRBV19	TRBJ2-1	TRBD1	many	CASSRPGTGSNNEQFF	TGTGCCAGTAGTAGACCCGGGACAGGGTCCAACAATGAGCAGTTCTTC
TRBV29-1	TRBJ2-5	.	.	CSVEVRETQYF	TGCAGCGTTGAAGTACGAGAGACCCAGTACTTC
TRBV29-1	TRBJ2-1	TRBD2	many	CSVAGTSGGHSYNEQFF	TGCAGCGTTGCCGGGACTAGCGGGGGCCACTCCTACAATGAGCAGTTCTTC
TRBV7-7	TRBJ2-3	TRBD2	medium-sized	CASSLGSGGTDTQYF	TGTGCTAGCAGCTTAGGGAGCGGGGGAACAGATACGCAGTATTTT
TRBV25-1	TRBJ1-6	.	many	CASRQKFNSPLHF	TGTGCCAGCCGCCAGAAATTTAATTCACCCCTCCACTTT
TRBV7-8	TRBJ1-1	.	few	CASSLVGGTSEAFF	TGTGCCAGCAGCTTGGTTGGGGGTACCTCTGAAGCTTTCTTT
TRBV7-9	TRBJ2-3	.	many	CASSSGDGPDTQYF	TGTGCCAGCAGCTCTGGGGATGGGCCAGATACGCAGTATTTT
TRBV12-3/TRBV12-4	TRBJ1-3	TRBD1	.	CASSPEGQSKNTIYF	TGTGCCAGCAGTCCCGAGGGACAGAGTAAAAACACCATATATTTT
TRBV7-6	TRBJ2-3	.	many	CASSLLGSSTDTQYF	TGTGCCAGCAGCTTACTTGGGTCTAGCACAGATACGCAGTATTTT
TRBV6-5	TRBJ2-1	TRBD2	.	CASELAGYYEQFF	TGTGCCAGCGAACTAGCGGGGTATTATGAGCAGTTCTTC
TRBV30	TRBJ1-4	.	many	CAWRDPTGVDEKLFF	TGTGCCTGGAGGGATCCCACGGGGGTGGATGAAAAACTGTTTTTT
TRBV19	TRBJ2-4	.	many	CASSWGNIQYF	TGTGCCAGTAGCTGGGGTAACATTCAGTACTTC